This T cell receptor beta chain was identified during a study of shared clonotypes between healthy human individuals. Generated by immunoSEQ multiplex PCR, the TCRdb table keeps only in-frame clones and is missing some. Counted here are 90,000 to 130,000 clones, 68% occurring once; the ten biggest clones make up around 26%. Germline-derived CDR1 and CDR2 are SGHRS and YFSETQ. V lost 2 bases, J lost 7 bases, and 2 bases stayed unmatched. There are 13 residues in the CDR3. This chain connects TRBV5-1 to TRBJ2-2; 7 nucleotides align to TRBD1. What was sequenced was memory CD8+ T cells sorted from blood. Subset here: CD45RO+ cells pooled with CCR7-negative TemRA cells. This TCR was recovered from a woman in her 30s in good health. This CDR3 reads CASSFGQVGELFF. The CDR3 nucleotides are TGCGCCAGCAGCTTCGGACAGGTCGGGGAGCTGTTTTTT.